This T cell receptor beta chain is drawn from a study of blood T cell repertoires in COVID-19. Cohorts were based on clinical histories the participants reported. Germline loops: CDR1 MNHNS, CDR2 SASEGT. This CDR3 is 13 amino acids long. V was clipped by 3 bases and J by 6 bases, with 8 bases between them. Sequencing used immunoSEQ multiplex PCR; TCRdb keeps in-frame clones, though not all of them. The sample shows under 300,000 clones, roughly 89% of them seen only once. Material: PBMCs or T cells enriched from blood (not recorded which). The rearrangement links TRBV6-1 to TRBJ2-2, with D possibly TRBD2 on 5 matching bases. The receptor was isolated from a woman aged 60 to 75 who had recovered from COVID-19. This chain's CDR3 is CASSELAPGELFF. The DNA of the CDR3 is TGTGCCAGCAGTGAGCTAGCCCCCGGGGAGCTGTTTTTT.